This T cell receptor (beta chain) was recorded in a study of shared clonotypes between healthy human individuals. Only in-frame clones appear in the TCRdb table, and some are missing; sequencing was by immunoSEQ multiplex PCR. The profile shows more than 400,000 clones, roughly 80% of them singletons. This TCR derives from a woman in her thirties or forties in good health. Some clones in this sample may be carry-over from other donors' samples. The source material was PBMCs.

CDR3 DNA sequence: TGTGCCAGCAGGGCTAGGGAACAGGGGGGGGAAGAGCAGTACTTC. Encoded protein: CASRAREQGGEEQYF. This rearrangement joins TRBV28 to TRBJ2-7; maybe TRBD1 (8 bases). The CDR3 loop spans 15 amino acids. V lost 6 bases and J 7 bases, leaving 22 bases between the germline ends. Germline lookup yields CDR1 MDHEN and CDR2 SYDVKM.